Below are 15 T cell receptor beta chains sequenced from a single sample in a study of T cell responses to AZD1222 COVID-19 vaccine. Repertoires were generated with immunoSEQ multiplex PCR, while TCRdb's copy carries only in-frame clones and drops some. The sample includes approximately 100,000 clones, more than 75% of them seen just once. The source was peripheral blood, collected on day 0 of AZD1222 vaccination. The receptors here all came from an adult in good health.

This chain joins TRBV30 and TRBJ1-1; 7 bases align to TRBD1. Trimming took 5 bases from V and 3 from J; bases not matched to a gene: 6. Germline-derived CDR1 and CDR2 are GTSNPN and SVGIG (reference sequence). The CDR3 is made up of 13 amino acids. The CDR3 reads CAWAGGEDTEAFF. The CDR3, as DNA: TGTGCCTGGGCAGGGGGGGAGGACACTGAAGCTTTCTTT.

V and J are TRBV24-1 and TRBJ1-2; no clear D gene. Trimming took 3 bases from V and 2 from J, leaving 12 bases between them. This CDR3 region has 15 residues. Per the germline V gene, CDR1 is KGHDR and CDR2 is SFDVKD. CDR3 in amino acids: CATSDPRTGNYGYTF. The DNA of the CDR3 is TGTGCCACCAGTGATCCGAGGACGGGGAACTATGGCTACACCTTC.

The gene calls are TRBV19 and TRBJ1-1; no reliable D call. Germline V gene lookup returns CDR1 LNHDA and CDR2 SQIVND (reference sequence). CDR3 length: 17 amino acids. V was pared by 7 bases and J by 5 bases, with 26 bases between. Here the CDR3 DNA reads TGTGCCAGTAAATCAGACCCCGGGAGGTTGGGTACAACTGAAGCTTTCTTT. Amino acids: CASKSDPGRLGTTEAFF.

The table lists this clone with a few counts. The chain uses TRBV6-2 or TRBV6-3 and TRBJ2-1; the match to TRBD2 covers 12 bases. Unmatched junction bases numbered 9, after V lost 4 bases and J lost 8 bases. The germline V gene has CDR1 MNHEY and CDR2 SVGEGT. The CDR3 has 16 amino acids. CDR3 residues: CASSSTLAGGPHEQFF. The CDR3 DNA is TGTGCCAGCAGTTCCACGCTAGCGGGGGGGCCCCATGAGCAGTTCTTC.

J is TRBJ1-2 and V is TRBV2; D might be TRBD1 (5 bases). There are 8 residues in the CDR3. Germline V CDR1 and CDR2: SNHLY, FYNNEI. Trimming left V 10 bases short and J 14 bases short, with 11 bases between. The CDR3: CATRQRTF. The CDR3, as DNA: TGTGCCACTCGACAGAGGACCTTC.

This chain links TRBV19 with TRBJ1-4; 10 bases are a match to TRBD1. This CDR3 comprises 15 residues. The germline gives CDR1 LNHDA, CDR2 SQIVND (reference sequence). The V and J ends lost 3 bases and 5 bases, in that order; junction bases with no gene match: 3. CDR3 sequence: CASSIGDRGNEKLFF. The DNA of the CDR3 is TGTGCCAGTAGTATCGGGGACAGGGGAAATGAAAAACTGTTTTTT.

This chain uses TRBV28 with TRBJ1-5; no firm D call. Germline V gene data show CDR1 as MDHEN and CDR2 as SYDVKM. V lost 7 bases to trimming and J lost 6 bases, with 10 bases between them. The CDR3 has 12 residues. Written as DNA, the CDR3 is TGTGCCAGCACTTTGGATTTTCAGCCCCAGCATTTT. Encoded protein: CASTLDFQPQHF.

The chain has TRBV5-8 and TRBJ2-5; 9 bases are shared with TRBD1. CDR1 is SGHTS and CDR2 is YDEGEE in the germline V gene. The CDR3 is 16 residues long. Unmatched junction bases numbered 12, after V lost 4 bases and J lost 5 bases. The CDR3: CASSPGTGYEVETQYF. The CDR3 nucleotides are TGTGCCAGCAGCCCCGGGACAGGGTATGAGGTGGAGACCCAGTACTTC.

This clone was detected once. The chain joins TRBV7-2 to TRBJ1-2; perhaps TRBD1 as D (5 bases). Germline V gene data show CDR1 as SGHTA and CDR2 as FQGNSA. The V end lost 1 base, the J end lost 0 bases, and 6 bases lay between the germline ends. The CDR3 is made up of 14 amino acids. The CDR3 reads CASSLGGPNYGYTF. DNA of the CDR3: TGTGCCAGCAGCTTAGGGGGACCTAACTATGGCTACACCTTC.

The chain uses TRBV4-3 and TRBJ1-5; the D gene is possibly TRBD1 (5 bases). Trimming left V 0 bases short and J 2 bases short, with 14 bases between. This CDR3 comprises 17 residues. Looked up from germline, CDR1 is LGHNA and CDR2 is YSLEER. CDR3: CASSQDIRQGGNQPQHF. The CDR3 DNA reads as TGCGCCAGCAGCCAAGATATAAGGCAGGGTGGCAATCAGCCCCAGCATTTT.

This chain links TRBV28 with TRBJ2-6, with TRBD2 identical over 10 bases. Per germline, CDR1 MDHEN and CDR2 SYDVKM. CDR3 length equals 15 residues. Trimming removed 6 bases from V and 4 bases from J; junction bases left unmatched: 3. The CDR3 DNA sequence: TGTGCCAGCAGAGCGGGGGGGCTCGGGGCCAACGTCCTGACTTTC. Amino acids: CASRAGGLGANVLTF.

This clone was counted only a few times. The CDR3 loop is CASSLLGSPGRGKLFF. The CDR3 bases are TGTGCCAGCAGTTTGTTAGGCTCTCCGGGCAGAGGAAAACTGTTTTTT. The V and J genes are TRBV28 and TRBJ1-4; D gene ambiguous. The CDR3 length is 16 residues. Germline CDR1 and CDR2: MDHEN and SYDVKM. Trimming cost V 3 bases and J 10 bases, with 21 bases left between them.

This chain joins TRBV5-6 and TRBJ1-1, with D possibly matching TRBD1 (6 bases). The CDR3 contains 17 residues. Germline values: CDR1 SGHDT, CDR2 YYEEEE. The ends were cut back, 2 bases at V and 2 bases at J, with 19 bases in the middle. The CDR3 sequence: CASSFRPFTGQNTEAFF. CDR3 DNA: TGTGCCAGCAGCTTTAGACCCTTCACGGGACAAAACACTGAAGCTTTCTTT. Based on the CDR3 plus reference TRBV5-6 and TRBJ1-1, the full variable domain is DAGVTQSPTHLIKTRGQQVTLRCSPKSGHDTVSWYQQALGQGPQFIFQYYEEEERQRGNFPDRFSGHQFPNYSSELNVNALLLGDSALYLCASSFRPFTGQNTEAFFGQGTRLTVV.

The chain recombines TRBV19 with TRBJ1-5; D is uncertain. With 1 base removed from V and 3 bases from J, the gap between germline ends came to 10 bases. Germline V lookup: CDR1 LNHDA, CDR2 SQIVND (reference sequence). The CDR3 covers 15 residues. CDR3 sequence reads: CASSIGPGLNQPQHF. CDR3 bases: TGTGCCAGTAGTATAGGGCCCGGACTCAATCAGCCCCAGCATTTT.

This rearrangement joins TRBV6-2 or TRBV6-3 to TRBJ1-6; D is unclear. The germline V gene has CDR1 MNHEY and CDR2 SVGEGT. The CDR3 extends over 15 amino acids. Trimming took 4 bases from V and 0 from J, leaving 7 bases between them. The CDR3: CASSLMSSYNSPLHF. The CDR3 DNA sequence: TGTGCCAGCAGTTTAATGAGCTCCTATAATTCACCCCTCCACTTT.